These 2 T cell receptor beta chains originate from one sample sequenced in a study of shared clonotypes between healthy human individuals. Profiling relied on immunoSEQ multiplex PCR, and the TCRdb table lists in-frame clones only, not all of them. Here the sample spans approximately 320,000 clones, 74% being singletons. The source material was memory CD4+ T cells sorted from blood. Subset noted: CD45RA-negative fraction. These receptors originate from a man aged 25 to 45 in good health.

The J gene is TRBJ2-7, the V gene TRBV19, with D possibly being TRBD2 (5 bases). Deletions cut 5 bases from V and 0 bases from J, with 17 bases between. This CDR3 comprises 16 residues. Germline lookup yields CDR1 LNHDA and CDR2 SQIVND (reference sequence). The CDR3 DNA reads as TGTGCCAGTAGTCCAAGTGGGCTAGCTCCCTCCTACGAGCAGTACTTC. It yields the protein CASSPSGLAPSYEQYF. Full variable domain (missing parts from reference TRBV19 and TRBJ2-7): DGGITQSPKYLFRKEGQNVTLSCEQNLNHDAMYWYRQDPGQGLRLIYYSQIVNDFQKGDIAEGYSVSREKKESFPLTVTSAQKNPTAFYLCASSPSGLAPSYEQYFGPGTRLTVT.

The chain has TRBV5-8 and TRBJ2-7; TRBD2 matches 9 bases. There are 14 residues in the CDR3. V lost 2 bases and J lost 6; bases outside the gene matches: 6. The V gene's germline CDR1 is SGHTS and CDR2 YDEGEE. The CDR3 protein is CASSFEREVLEQYF. The CDR3 DNA follows: TGTGCCAGCAGCTTCGAGCGGGAGGTCCTCGAGCAGTACTTC.